These T cell receptor beta chains were read from a single sample in a study of CD8 T cells in ankylosing spondylitis. TCRdb recomputed calls from the 5' RACE reads with MiXCR, one row per CDR3 protein. This repertoire shows approximately 520,000 distinct CDR3 sequences, about 5.2% found once; its top ten account for under 4.5%. The sample taken for sequencing was blood, either unsorted or a sorted T cell fraction (not recorded which). These receptors all come from a male donor with ankylosing spondylitis. CDR3s include the opening cysteine and the closing phenylalanine or tryptophan. The D gene is left open where the match is weak. Clone sizes are shown as once, few, many or a size class.

14 many TRBJ2-1 TRBV15 . TGTGCCACCAGCAGAGGTACAACCTACAATGAGCAGTTCTTC CATSRGTTYNEQFF
17 many TRBJ2-1 TRBV4-1 . TGCGCCAGCAGCCAAGTAACTACAGGGCTTTCCTACAATGAGCAGTTCTTC CASSQVTTGLSYNEQFF
15 many TRBJ2-1 TRBV13 . TGTGCCAGCAGCTTACTTGTCACTACCTACAATGAGCAGTTCTTC CASSLLVTTYNEQFF
15 many TRBJ2-7 TRBV20-1 TRBD1 TGCAGTGCTAGACCCTTAGCAAGGGGGCGAGGGGAGCAGTACTTC CSARPLARGRGEQYF
16 many TRBJ2-2 TRBV9 TRBD2 TGTGCCAGCAGCGTAATCCCTAGCGGGGCGGGCGGGGAGCTGTTTTTT CASSVIPSGAGGELFF
13 many TRBJ2-5 TRBV20-1 TRBD1 TGCAGTGCTAGGCCGGGACAGGGAGAGACCCAGTACTTC CSARPGQGETQYF
12 many TRBJ1-1 TRBV14 . TGTGCCAGCAGCCCCCTGACGGAGGAAGCTTTCTTT CASSPLTEEAFF
15 many TRBJ2-7 TRBV12-3/TRBV12-4 TRBD1 TGTGCCAGCACCACGTATGGGACAGGTGCCGACGAGCAGTACTTC CASTTYGTGADEQYF
14 many TRBJ1-1 TRBV12-3/TRBV12-4 . TGTGCCAGCAGTTTCGGACGGATGAACACTGAAGCTTTCTTT CASSFGRMNTEAFF
15 many TRBJ1-3 TRBV11-2 TRBD1 TGTGCCAGCAGCTCGTCCCGGGACAGGGGTTGGACCATATATTTT CASSSSRDRGWTIYF
17 few TRBJ2-2 TRBV4-3 . TGCGCCAGCAGCCAAAAATTCCGGGGGGCCAACACCGGGGAGCTGTTTTTT CASSQKFRGANTGELFF
14 many TRBJ2-3 TRBV10-3 . TGTGCCATCAGTGAGTCAGGGGGTACAGATACGCAGTATTTT CAISESGGTDTQYF
15 many TRBJ2-3 TRBV20-1 TRBD2 TGCAGTGCTCCCGGACTAGCGGGCGCCCTATGGACGCAGTATTTT CSAPGLAGALWTQYF
15 many TRBJ2-3 TRBV20-1 TRBD2 TGCAGTGCAAGTACTAGCGGGGCTAGCACAGATACGCAGTATTTT CSASTSGASTDTQYF
13 many TRBJ1-1 TRBV5-1 . TGCGCCAGCAGCTTCGACCGACACACTGAAGCTTTCTTT CASSFDRHTEAFF